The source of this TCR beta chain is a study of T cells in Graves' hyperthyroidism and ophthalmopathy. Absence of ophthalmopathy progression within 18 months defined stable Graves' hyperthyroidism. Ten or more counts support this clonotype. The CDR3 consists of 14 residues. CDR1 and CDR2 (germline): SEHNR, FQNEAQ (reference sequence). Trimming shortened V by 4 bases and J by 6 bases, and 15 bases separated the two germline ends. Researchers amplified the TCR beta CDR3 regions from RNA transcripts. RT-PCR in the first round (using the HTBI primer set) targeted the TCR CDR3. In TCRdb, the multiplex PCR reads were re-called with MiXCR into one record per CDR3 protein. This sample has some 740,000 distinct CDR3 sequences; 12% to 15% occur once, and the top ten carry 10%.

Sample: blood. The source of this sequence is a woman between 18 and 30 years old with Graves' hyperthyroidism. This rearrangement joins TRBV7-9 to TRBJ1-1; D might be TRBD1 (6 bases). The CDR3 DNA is TGTGCCAGCAGCTCGATAAACAGGGACCCTGAAGCTTTCTTT. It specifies CASSSINRDPEAFF.